Presented here are 25 T cell receptor beta chains from one specimen sequenced in a study of T cell repertoires in cytomegalovirus infection. Each CDR3 protein gets one entry after TCRdb re-called the reads with MiXCR. The sample consists of approximately 500,000 distinct CDR3 sequences, approximately 15% of them appearing once. Sample: CD8+ T cells from PBMCs. Source of these receptors: a human donor in good health (CMV status not recorded). Some clones in this sample may be carry-over from other donors' samples.

The V and J genes are TRBV24-1 and TRBJ2-7, with D unresolved. Germline V gene sequence: CDR1 KGHDR, CDR2 SFDVKD. The ends were cut back, 2 bases at V and 5 bases at J, with 6 bases in the middle. The CDR3 extends over 12 amino acids. The CDR3 DNA is TGTGCCACCAGTGATTCCACGCACGAGCAGTACTTC. It translates to CATSDSTHEQYF.

This clonotype was seen a few times. The V and J genes are TRBV27 and TRBJ1-2; no clear D gene. Between the trimmed V and J ends, which lost 5 bases and 7 bases, there was a span of 14 bases. This CDR3 is built from 13 residues. The V gene's germline CDR1 is MNHEY and CDR2 SMNVEV (reference sequence). The CDR3 sequence: CASSPGIGRGYTF. The CDR3, as DNA: TGTGCCAGCAGTCCGGGGATCGGTCGTGGCTACACCTTC.

This clonotype was seen repeatedly, ten times or more. The chain recombines TRBV7-6 with TRBJ2-3; 9 nucleotides align to TRBD2. Germline V gene sequence: CDR1 SGHVS, CDR2 FNYEAQ. J was trimmed by 1 base and V by 1 base; bases with no gene match: 9. The CDR3 has 18 amino acids. CDR3 in DNA: TGTGCCAGCAGCTTAGTTGCGGGACTAGCTGTGGGCACAGATACGCAGTATTTT. Encoded protein: CASSLVAGLAVGTDTQYF.

This clonotype was detected ten times or more. The gene calls are TRBV6-5 and TRBJ2-7; 9 positions match TRBD1. The germline V gene has CDR1 MNHEY and CDR2 SVGAGI. The V gene end was trimmed by 4 bases and the J gene end by 3 bases; junction bases not matched to a gene: 4. The CDR3 runs to 14 residues. The CDR3 DNA sequence: TGTGCCAGCAGTTCGGGACAGGGATTCTACGAGCAGTACTTC. It yields the protein CASSSGQGFYEQYF.

This clonotype was recorded a few times. This chain joins TRBV6-1 and TRBJ2-4; TRBD1 aligns across 10 bases. This CDR3 spans 14 amino acids. V shed 5 bases and J 8 bases; nucleotides not matched to a gene: 6. Per the germline V gene, CDR1 is MNHNS and CDR2 is SASEGT. The CDR3 reads CASSPGTGVDIQYF. As DNA, the CDR3 is TGTGCCAGCAGTCCTGGGACAGGGGTGGACATTCAGTACTTC.

This clonotype was counted many times. This chain links TRBV6-1 with TRBJ1-4; no definite D call. Germline lookup yields CDR1 MNHNS and CDR2 SASEGT. CDR3 length equals 15 residues. Trimming pared 2 bases from V and 2 bases from J, leaving 9 bases between. The CDR3 is CASSERSLTNEKLFF. The DNA of the CDR3 is TGTGCCAGCAGTGAAAGGAGCCTCACTAATGAAAAACTGTTTTTT.

The sample holds a few counts of this clonotype. The V and J genes are TRBV3-1 and TRBJ2-1, with 8 bases identical to TRBD2. V gave up 0 bases and J gave up 4 bases; unmatched junction bases: 8. The CDR3 spans 17 residues. Germline values: CDR1 LGHDT, CDR2 YNNKEL (reference sequence). CDR3 in amino acids: CASSQDPGGSIYNEQFF. The CDR3 DNA reads TGTGCCAGCAGCCAAGATCCGGGGGGGTCTATTTACAATGAGCAGTTCTTC.

The chain combines TRBV18 with TRBJ2-7, with a possible D match to TRBD1 (5 bases). V shed 1 base and J shed 5 bases, with 15 bases lying between them. The CDR3 is made up of 15 amino acids. The germline gives CDR1 KGHSH, CDR2 LQKENI. CDR3 nucleotide sequence: TGTGCCAGCTCACCACAGGATCTCCTAGGGGACGAGCAGTACTTC. Amino acid sequence: CASSPQDLLGDEQYF.

This clonotype was seen only a few times. CDR3 in amino acids: CASKESRGLYSGANVLTF. CDR3 bases: TGTGCCAGCAAGGAGAGCAGGGGCCTATACTCTGGGGCCAACGTCCTGACTTTC. The chain has TRBV6-6 and TRBJ2-6, with a possible D match to TRBD1 (6 bases). Germline V CDR1 and CDR2: MNHNY, SVGAGI (reference sequence). Trimming cost V 7 bases and J 0 bases, with 19 bases left between them. The CDR3 has 18 amino acids.

The J gene is TRBJ2-5, the V gene TRBV13, with TRBD1 matching 9 bases. The V segment lost 0 bases and the J segment 5 bases; nucleotides outside the gene matches: 7. CDR1 is PRHDT, CDR2 FYEKMQ, per germline (reference sequence). This CDR3 has 16 amino acids. The DNA of the CDR3 is TGTGCCAGCAGCTTAGGGGGGACAGGGTTCAAGGAGACCCAGTACTTC. It codes for CASSLGGTGFKETQYF.

The chain couples TRBV20-1 to TRBJ2-1, with D possibly TRBD2 on 8 matching bases. Trimming took 6 bases from V and 7 from J, leaving 19 bases between them. This CDR3 has 14 amino acids. In germline, CDR1 is DFQATT, CDR2 SNEGSKA (reference sequence). CDR3 sequence reads: CSAPRGLAGNEQFF. The CDR3 nucleotides are TGCAGTGCCCCAAGGGGGCTAGCGGGTAATGAGCAGTTCTTC.

A note on this clonotype: Being one base from a much bigger clone, this may be a read error. The chain has TRBV7-3 and TRBJ2-7; no reliable D call. This CDR3 has 12 residues. Germline V gene data show CDR1 as SGHTA and CDR2 as FQGTGA. V lost 5 bases, J lost 2 bases, and 7 bases lay in between. The CDR3 sequence is CASSQPPYEQYV. As DNA, the CDR3 is TGTGCCAGCAGCCAACCACCCTACGAGCAGTACGTC.

This clonotype was counted many times. The chain joins TRBV12-3 or TRBV12-4 to TRBJ1-1; D is unresolved. The V gene lost 3 bases and the J gene lost 3 bases, with 11 bases spanning the gap. This CDR3 is built from 14 residues. This chain's CDR3 is CASSFRLWDTEAFF. The CDR3 nucleotides are TGTGCCAGCAGTTTTAGATTGTGGGACACTGAAGCTTTCTTT.

The chain joins TRBV14 to TRBJ1-2; tentative D call: TRBD1 (5 bases). The V gene's germline CDR1 is SGHDN and CDR2 FVKESK. The CDR3 is made up of 13 amino acids. The V gene lost 4 bases and the J gene lost 5 bases, with 11 bases spanning the gap. CDR3 in DNA: TGTGCCAGCAGCCCAGGGAAATCTTATGGCTACACCTTC. Residues: CASSPGKSYGYTF. Full variable domain (outside the CDR3, taken from reference TRBV14 and TRBJ1-2): EAGVTQFPSHSVIEKGQTVTLRCDPISGHDNLYWYRRVMGKEIKFLLHFVKESKQDESGMPNNRFLAERTGGTYSTLKVQPAELEDSGVYFCASSPGKSYGYTFGSGTRLTVV.

This clonotype was observed many times. The chain is built from TRBV7-9 and TRBJ2-7; 10 bases are a match to TRBD2. CDR3 size: 15 residues. Germline values: CDR1 SEHNR, CDR2 FQNEAQ (reference sequence). With V trimmed by 4 bases and J by 0 bases, 3 bases remained unmatched. The CDR3 spells CASSSSGRPSYEQYF. CDR3 in DNA: TGTGCCAGCAGCTCTAGCGGGAGACCCTCCTACGAGCAGTACTTC.

This clonotype was seen a handful of times. J is TRBJ2-7 and V is TRBV12-3 or TRBV12-4; the D gene could be TRBD1 or TRBD2 (5 bases each). The CDR3 has 17 amino acids. Trimming removed 1 base at V and 2 bases at J, with 18 bases between. The CDR3 DNA follows: TGTGCCAGCAGTTTAGAGTACGGAGCCCGGGGACCCTACGAGCAGTACTTC. This gives the protein CASSLEYGARGPYEQYF.

This clonotype occurred a few times. The V and J genes are TRBV9 and TRBJ2-3; D is uncertain. Trimming shortened V by 4 bases and J by 6 bases, and 12 bases separated the two germline ends. Germline CDR1 reads SGDLS; CDR2 reads YYNGEE. The CDR3 loop spans 13 amino acids. The CDR3 protein is CASSPPVGDTQYF. The CDR3 coding sequence is TGTGCCAGCAGCCCCCCCGTCGGGGATACGCAGTATTTT.

This clonotype appeared many times. V gene TRBV27 combines with J gene TRBJ2-2; TRBD2 is a possible D gene (5 bases). This CDR3 is 15 amino acids long. Germline V gives CDR1 MNHEY, CDR2 SMNVEV (reference sequence). V was trimmed by 6 bases and J by 5 bases, leaving 16 bases between them. The CDR3 loop reads CASSLSGEGTGELFF. CDR3 DNA: TGTGCCAGCAGCCTATCGGGCGAGGGAACCGGGGAGCTGTTTTTT.

The chain joins TRBV9 to TRBJ2-3, with 11 bases matching TRBD2. V lost 1 base and J lost 5; bases outside the gene matches: 6. The CDR3 contains 16 residues. Germline V gene lookup returns CDR1 SGDLS and CDR2 YYNGEE. CDR3 in DNA: TGTGCCAGCAGCGTATCTAGCGGGGGGCAAGGAGATACGCAGTATTTT. The encoded protein is CASSVSSGGQGDTQYF. The complete variable domain, with remaining parts taken from reference TRBV9 and TRBJ2-3, reads DSGVTQTPKHLITATGQRVTLRCSPRSGDLSVYWYQQSLDQGLQFLIQYYNGEERAKGNILERFSAQQFPDLHSELNLSSLELGDSALYFCASSVSSGGQGDTQYFGPGTRLTVL.

The chain combines TRBV11-2 with TRBJ2-1, with TRBD2 as a possible D gene (5 bases). Germline CDR1 is SGHAT and CDR2 is FQNNGV. Trimming removed 2 bases from V and 9 bases from J, with 17 bases in between. The CDR3 totals 15 residues. Here the CDR3 reads CASSLRDEADSEQFF. The CDR3 nucleotides read TGTGCCAGCAGCTTAAGGGATGAGGCGGACTCTGAGCAGTTCTTC.

The chain combines TRBV5-1 with TRBJ2-3; 8 nucleotides line up with TRBD2. Germline CDR1 reads SGHRS; CDR2 reads YFSETQ. J was trimmed by 2 bases and V by 5 bases; bases with no gene match: 7. This CDR3 is built from 15 residues. CDR3 amino acids: CASSPGGGYTDTQYF. The CDR3 nucleotides are TGCGCCAGCAGTCCTGGCGGGGGGTACACAGATACGCAGTATTTT.

This clonotype was observed a handful of times. The V and J genes are TRBV27 and TRBJ2-5; unclear D gene. V was trimmed by 5 bases and J by 1 base, leaving 8 bases between them. The germline gives CDR1 MNHEY, CDR2 SMNVEV (reference sequence). There are 13 residues in the CDR3. CDR3 in DNA: TGTGCCAGCAGTACAACCATCCAAGAGACCCAGTACTTC. Translation gives CASSTTIQETQYF.

This chain links TRBV12-3 or TRBV12-4 with TRBJ2-5, with TRBD2 as a possible D gene (7 bases). V lost 1 base and J 6 bases, leaving 21 bases between the germline ends. The CDR3 extends over 17 amino acids. In nucleotides, the CDR3 is TGTGCCAGCAGTTTAGGTTCAAGGGGGGGGGGGAGAAAGACCCAGTACTTC. As protein: CASSLGSRGGGRKTQYF.

This rearrangement joins TRBV30 to TRBJ2-5, with D possibly matching TRBD1 (5 bases). V gave up 3 bases and J gave up 4 bases, with 18 bases separating them. Germline V gives CDR1 GTSNPN, CDR2 SVGIG (reference sequence). The CDR3 length is 15 residues. The CDR3 DNA is TGTGCCTGGAGCTCGAGGTGGGGCAGGGCAGAGACCCAGTACTTC. Translation gives CAWSSRWGRAETQYF.

This clonotype was seen many times. The chain carries TRBV12-3 or TRBV12-4 and TRBJ1-5, with D possibly matching TRBD1 (6 bases). The CDR3 has 15 amino acids. Deletions cut 5 bases from V and 3 bases from J, with 14 bases between. The CDR3, as DNA: TGTGCCAGCAGTCTCGCTGGACAGAACAATCAGCCCCAGCATTTT. It encodes CASSLAGQNNQPQHF.